This T cell receptor beta chain was profiled in a study of T cell changes during pregnancy in multiple sclerosis. This clone was observed once. Produced via immunoSEQ multiplex PCR; TCRdb's table is partial and in-frame only. The sample holds about 8,500 clones, about 85% seen once. The CDR3 loop spans 12 amino acids. V lost 7 bases and J lost 4; bases outside the gene matches: 3. The germline V gene encodes CDR1 SGHDT and CDR2 YYEEEE. The clonotype originates from a female donor in good health, enrolled as a control in a pregnancy study. This material consisted of CD8+ T cells from peripheral blood mononuclear cells, taken in the first trimester of pregnancy. This sequence joins TRBV5-6 and TRBJ1-1; TRBD1 agrees at 8 bases. The CDR3 bases are TGTGCCAGCGACGGACAGGGCACTGAAGCTTTCTTT. Amino acids: CASDGQGTEAFF.